What follows are 23 T cell receptor beta chains derived from one specimen sequenced in a study of blood T cell repertoires in COVID-19. Repertoires were generated with immunoSEQ multiplex PCR, while TCRdb's copy carries only in-frame clones and drops some. Here the sample spans 200,000 to 300,000 clones, 65% to 85% being singletons. The sample was peripheral blood. The origin of the receptors is a human donor in a cohort sampled during active COVID-19.

The genes are TRBV28 and TRBJ2-5; 8 nucleotides agree with TRBD1. The CDR3 has 14 amino acids. Unmatched junction bases numbered 9, after V lost 7 bases and J lost 5 bases. The germline V gene encodes CDR1 MDHEN and CDR2 SYDVKM. CDR3 protein: CASTPGGREETQYF. The CDR3 coding sequence is TGTGCCAGCACTCCAGGGGGCCGGGAGGAGACCCAGTACTTC.

J is TRBJ2-1 and V is TRBV5-8, with 7 bases that match TRBD1. This CDR3 has 16 residues. Per the germline V gene, CDR1 is SGHTS and CDR2 is YDEGEE. V gave up 4 bases and J gave up 5 bases; unmatched junction bases: 12. CDR3 sequence (DNA): TGTGCCAGCAGCCTGGAGGCTAGGACAGGTAACAATGAGCAGTTCTTC. The encoded protein is CASSLEARTGNNEQFF.

The V and J genes are TRBV5-1 and TRBJ1-2; 10 bases fit TRBD1. Trimming took 0 bases from V and 2 from J; bases not matched to a gene: 4. This CDR3 comprises 16 residues. Germline CDR1 reads SGHRS; CDR2 reads YFSETQ. The CDR3 loop is CASSLGQGAFNYGYTF. CDR3 bases: TGCGCCAGCAGCTTGGGACAGGGGGCCTTCAACTATGGCTACACCTTC.

Only one count was recorded for this clone. This chain links TRBV5-1 with TRBJ1-4, with D hard to call. Between the trimmed V and J ends, which lost 0 bases and 1 base, there was a span of 13 bases. This CDR3 has 17 residues. Germline V CDR1 and CDR2: SGHRS, YFSETQ. As DNA, the CDR3 is TGCGCCAGCAGCTTGGCCTTCCGGGGTGGAACTAATGAAAAACTGTTTTTT. Its translation: CASSLAFRGGTNEKLFF.

This chain links TRBV18 with TRBJ2-7; 8 positions match TRBD1. The CDR3 is 15 residues long. Germline-derived CDR1 and CDR2 are KGHSH and LQKENI. The V gene end was trimmed by 3 bases and the J gene end by 2 bases; junction bases not matched to a gene: 6. The CDR3 protein is CASSPPGDRPYEQYF. As DNA, the CDR3 is TGTGCCAGCTCACCTCCCGGGGACAGGCCCTACGAGCAGTACTTC.

The rearrangement links TRBV6-1 to TRBJ2-7; weak D call: TRBD1 (6 bases). Germline values: CDR1 MNHNS, CDR2 SASEGT. The V gene lost 0 bases and the J gene lost 9 bases, with 18 bases spanning the gap. The CDR3 is 15 amino acids. The CDR3: CASSEAPGAPPGQYF. The DNA of the CDR3 is TGTGCCAGCAGTGAAGCGCCAGGGGCCCCCCCTGGGCAGTACTTC.

The CDR3 DNA reads as TGTGCCAGCAGCTTAGCGGAGGGCCGATACGAGCAGTACTTC. Its protein is CASSLAEGRYEQYF. The chain couples TRBV7-2 to TRBJ2-7; a weak D match, TRBD2 (6 bases). Germline CDR1 is SGHTA and CDR2 is FQGNSA. This CDR3 comprises 14 residues. Trimming shortened V by 0 bases and J by 4 bases, and 10 bases separated the two germline ends.

CDR3 DNA: TGTGCCAGCAGCCGTGACAGGTCGAACACTGAAGCTTTCTTT. Its protein is CASSRDRSNTEAFF. This chain links TRBV6-5 with TRBJ1-1, with a possible D match to TRBD1 (6 bases). The CDR3 has 14 amino acids. Trimming stripped 6 bases from V and 1 base from J, with 12 bases between. Looked up from germline, CDR1 is MNHEY and CDR2 is SVGAGI.

Points on this clone: This may be a read error: a much more frequent sequence differs by one nucleotide. V gene TRBV5-6 combines with J gene TRBJ1-1, with TRBD1 matching 9 bases. This CDR3 comprises 11 residues. After removal of 4 bases from V and 10 bases from J, the junction contained 2 bases not matched to a gene. CDR1 is SGHDT, CDR2 YYEEEE, per germline. CDR3 sequence: CASSLGQGAFF. CDR3 nucleotide sequence: TGTGCCAGCAGCCTGGGACAGGGAGCTTTCTTT.

The chain joins TRBV5-6 to TRBJ2-6, with 11 bases lining up with TRBD1. The CDR3 spans 19 residues. Germline V gene lookup returns CDR1 SGHDT and CDR2 YYEEEE. V shed 4 bases, J shed 1 base, and the junction held 10 bases outside the gene matches. The CDR3 region has the DNA TGTGCCAGCAGCCTCGGACAGGGGGCATCCTATTCTGGGGCCAACGTCCTGACTTTC. It is translated as CASSLGQGASYSGANVLTF.

The table lists this clone with a count of one. V and J are TRBV29-1 and TRBJ1-4, with unresolved D. The CDR3 is 12 amino acids. The germline V gene encodes CDR1 SQVTM and CDR2 ANQGSEA. Trimming pared 5 bases from V and 6 bases from J, leaving 10 bases between. The DNA of the CDR3 is TGCAGCGTTCGAGGGCGGGATGAAAAACTGTTTTTT. Translated, it gives CSVRGRDEKLFF.

V usage is TRBV6-4 and J usage is TRBJ2-3; 9 nucleotides agree with TRBD1. CDR1 is MRHNA, CDR2 SNTAGT, per germline. Trimming removed 3 bases from V and 2 bases from J; junction bases left unmatched: 3. The CDR3 sequence is 15 residues long. The CDR3 loop is CASSENRGLTDTQYF. The CDR3, as DNA: TGTGCCAGCAGTGAGAACAGGGGGCTCACAGATACGCAGTATTTT.

This chain uses TRBV10-3 with TRBJ1-2, with a tentative D call TRBD1 (6 bases). The CDR3 spans 13 residues. CDR1 is ENHRY and CDR2 is SYGVKD in the germline V gene. Deletions cut 2 bases from V and 8 bases from J, with 12 bases between. The CDR3 region has the DNA TGTGCCATCAGTGAGGACAGGACCCGAGGCTACACCTTC. It yields the protein CAISEDRTRGYTF.

The gene calls are TRBV4-1 and TRBJ1-3; D is unresolved. The CDR3 covers 14 residues. CDR1 is MGHRA, CDR2 YSYEKL, per germline. V lost 4 bases and J lost 7, with 14 bases in between. CDR3: CASSRAVQSNTIYF. The CDR3 nucleotides are TGCGCCAGCAGCCGAGCGGTACAGTCCAACACCATATATTTT.

The chain has TRBV5-1 and TRBJ2-5; D unresolved. V lost 3 bases, J lost 5 bases, and 14 bases lay in between. The V gene's germline CDR1 is SGHRS and CDR2 YFSETQ. There are 14 residues in the CDR3. The chain's CDR3 is CASSSRSTKETQYF. The CDR3 nucleotides read TGCGCCAGCAGCTCAAGGAGCACTAAGGAGACCCAGTACTTC.

The V and J genes are TRBV9 and TRBJ2-3; 11 bases align to TRBD2. Germline assignment: CDR1 SGDLS and CDR2 YYNGEE. The CDR3 loop spans 18 amino acids. V lost 0 bases to trimming and J lost 3 bases; unmatched junction nucleotides: 9. The CDR3 sequence is CASSVVGASGGLTDTQYF. CDR3 coding DNA: TGTGCCAGCAGCGTAGTGGGTGCTAGCGGGGGGTTAACAGATACGCAGTATTTT. Full variable domain (outside the CDR3, taken from reference TRBV9 and TRBJ2-3): DSGVTQTPKHLITATGQRVTLRCSPRSGDLSVYWYQQSLDQGLQFLIQYYNGEERAKGNILERFSAQQFPDLHSELNLSSLELGDSALYFCASSVVGASGGLTDTQYFGPGTRLTVL.

Concerning this clone itself: The conserved phenylalanine or tryptophan normally closing the CDR3 is absent here, so this likely arose from a read error. Because the CDR3's place on the DNA is in doubt, the DNA is left out and the CDR3 is given as listed by TCRdb. V and J are TRBV27 and TRBJ2-2; TRBD2, the table's D call, lacks a check against the DNA. The CDR3 region is 14 residues in length, termini included. Germline V lookup: CDR1 MNHEY, CDR2 SMNVEV (reference sequence). The CDR3: CASRPPAAGYRPQR.

The rearrangement links TRBV30 to TRBJ1-2; D remains ambiguous. Trimming took 0 bases from V and 7 from J, leaving 9 bases between them. In germline, CDR1 is GTSNPN, CDR2 SVGIG (reference sequence). The CDR3 extends over 12 amino acids. The DNA for the CDR3 is TGTGCCTGGAGTGTAGCGGGCACTGGCTACACCTTC. It encodes CAWSVAGTGYTF.

J is TRBJ2-7 and V is TRBV5-8, with D possibly matching TRBD1 (6 bases). Germline CDR1 reads SGHTS; CDR2 reads YDEGEE. Trimming pared 4 bases from V and 7 bases from J, leaving 15 bases between. This CDR3 contains 13 residues. CDR3 protein: CASSPDRFSEQYF. The CDR3 coding sequence is TGTGCCAGCAGCCCCGACAGGTTCTCGGAGCAGTACTTC.

The chain couples TRBV6-6 to TRBJ1-2; D is ambiguous. The V end was cut by 8 bases, the J end by 4 bases, with 14 bases between. The germline CDR1 and CDR2 sequences are MNHNY and SVGAGI (reference sequence). The CDR3 sequence is 13 residues long. For the CDR3, the DNA is TGTGCCAGCGAGGGCACGGGAGGCTATGGCTACACCTTC. As protein: CASEGTGGYGYTF.

This rearrangement joins TRBV28 to TRBJ1-5; the D gene is possibly TRBD1 (5 bases). The CDR3 length is 15 residues. Trimming removed 4 bases from V and 6 bases from J, with 16 bases in between. CDR1 is MDHEN, CDR2 SYDVKM, per germline. The CDR3 loop reads CASSSTGGVSQPQHF. DNA for the CDR3: TGTGCCAGCAGTTCCACGGGGGGGGTAAGTCAGCCCCAGCATTTT.

The gene calls are TRBV7-9 and TRBJ2-1; 8 bases line up with TRBD1. J gave up 5 bases and V 4 bases, and 4 bases lay outside the gene matches. Germline CDR1 reads SEHNR; CDR2 reads FQNEAQ (reference sequence). The CDR3 runs to 14 residues. CDR3 sequence reads: CASSSGGGHNEQFF. CDR3 in DNA: TGTGCCAGCAGCTCAGGGGGCGGTCACAATGAGCAGTTCTTC. Full variable domain (missing parts from reference TRBV7-9 and TRBJ2-1): DTGVSQNPRHKITKRGQNVTFRCDPISEHNRLYWYRQTLGQGPEFLTYFQNEAQLEKSRLLSDRFSAERPKGSFSTLEIQRTEQGDSAMYLCASSSGGGHNEQFFGPGTRLTVL.

This rearrangement joins TRBV7-2 to TRBJ2-7; TRBD1 agrees at 7 bases. The trim removed 3 bases at V and 3 bases at J, leaving 17 bases unmatched. CDR3 length: 18 amino acids. CDR1 and CDR2 from the germline V gene are SGHTA and FQGNSA. CDR3 loop: CASSFSRVTPGQNYEQYF. CDR3 nucleotide sequence: TGTGCCAGCAGCTTTAGTCGCGTGACCCCGGGACAGAACTACGAGCAGTACTTC.